This is a list of T cell receptor beta chains from one sample in a study of OX40 agonist ivuxolimab in advanced cancers. Sequencing was performed with immunoSEQ multiplex PCR; in TCRdb, only in-frame clones are kept and a portion is missing. Among fewer than 100,000 clones listed, about 89% were seen once. The specimen was CD4+ or CD8+ T cells sorted from blood, collected in a trial of the OX40 agonist ivuxolimab. All receptors derive from an adult with an advanced solid tumor such as melanoma, head and neck, liver or kidney cancer. Both conserved end residues are part of each CDR3. A D gene is named only where the DNA matches it firmly. Clone size is not always given. Where it is, it says once, few, many or a class for expanded clones.

V gene: TRBV30
D gene: TRBD2
J gene: TRBJ2-3
clone size: .
CDR3 protein: CAWSLGAGGSSDTQYF
CDR3 DNA: TGTGCCTGGTCCTTAGGAGCGGGAGGGTCGTCCGATACGCAGTATTTT

V gene: TRBV6-4
D gene: TRBD2
J gene: TRBJ2-3
clone size: once
CDR3 protein: CASSPKGLVVSPDTQYF
CDR3 DNA: TGTGCCAGCAGCCCTAAAGGACTAGTGGTCTCTCCGGATACGCAGTATTTT

V gene: TRBV11-2
D gene: TRBD2
J gene: TRBJ2-1
clone size: .
CDR3 protein: CASSLDLAGGGYNEQFF
CDR3 DNA: TGTGCCAGCAGCTTAGACTTGGCGGGAGGGGGGTACAATGAGCAGTTCTTC

V gene: TRBV11-2
D gene: .
J gene: TRBJ1-3
clone size: .
CDR3 protein: CASSPRAYSGNTIYF
CDR3 DNA: TGTGCCAGCAGCCCTCGAGCCTACTCTGGAAACACCATATATTTT

V gene: TRBV9
D gene: TRBD2
J gene: TRBJ2-1
clone size: .
CDR3 protein: CASSASGKVYNEQFF
CDR3 DNA: TGTGCCAGCAGCGCTAGCGGGAAGGTCTACAATGAGCAGTTCTTC

V gene: TRBV27
D gene: .
J gene: TRBJ2-2
clone size: .
CDR3 protein: CASSFQGNTGELFF
CDR3 DNA: TGTGCCAGCAGTTTCCAGGGTAACACCGGGGAGCTGTTTTTT

V gene: TRBV19
D gene: TRBD1
J gene: TRBJ1-4
clone size: .
CDR3 protein: CASSADRVNEKLFF
CDR3 DNA: TGTGCCAGTAGTGCGGACAGGGTAAATGAAAAACTGTTTTTT

V gene: TRBV30
D gene: TRBD1
J gene: TRBJ1-6
clone size: .
CDR3 protein: CAWSGDSYNSPLHF
CDR3 DNA: TGTGCCTGGAGTGGGGACAGCTATAATTCACCCCTCCACTTT

V gene: TRBV6-6
D gene: .
J gene: TRBJ1-1
clone size: few
CDR3 protein: CASSFGQQGRRAEAFF
CDR3 DNA: TGTGCCAGCAGTTTTGGGCAACAGGGTAGGAGGGCTGAAGCTTTCTTT

V gene: TRBV5-3
D gene: .
J gene: TRBJ2-7
clone size: .
CDR3 protein: CASSFGGISSYEQYF
CDR3 DNA: TGTGCCAGCAGCTTCGGCGGGATAAGCTCCTACGAGCAGTACTTC

V gene: TRBV6-6
D gene: .
J gene: TRBJ2-2
clone size: .
CDR3 protein: CASSYSISRPTGELFF
CDR3 DNA: TGTGCCAGCAGTTACTCGATTAGCCGACCCACCGGGGAGCTGTTTTTT

V gene: TRBV16
D gene: .
J gene: TRBJ1-1
clone size: .
CDR3 protein: CASSPLVVGTEAFF
CDR3 DNA: TGTGCCAGCAGCCCCTTGGTGGTGGGAACTGAAGCTTTCTTT

V gene: TRBV6-6
D gene: .
J gene: TRBJ2-7
clone size: .
CDR3 protein: CASSYNRDSYEQYF
CDR3 DNA: TGTGCCAGCAGTTATAACAGGGATTCCTACGAGCAGTACTTC

V gene: TRBV28
D gene: TRBD1
J gene: TRBJ1-1
clone size: .
CDR3 protein: CASSKTGRTEAFF
CDR3 DNA: TGTGCCAGCAGCAAGACAGGGCGGACTGAAGCTTTCTTT

V gene: TRBV15
D gene: TRBD1
J gene: TRBJ2-1
clone size: .
CDR3 protein: CATSRVRDRGYYTYNEQFF
CDR3 DNA: TGTGCCACCAGCAGAGTTCGGGACAGGGGATATTACACCTACAATGAGCAGTTCTTC

V gene: TRBV19
D gene: .
J gene: TRBJ2-1
clone size: .
CDR3 protein: CASSSQVGYEQFF
CDR3 DNA: TGTGCCAGTAGCTCCCAAGTTGGTTATGAGCAGTTCTTC

V gene: TRBV6-5
D gene: .
J gene: TRBJ2-5
clone size: .
CDR3 protein: CASSPRGANQETQYF
CDR3 DNA: TGTGCCAGCAGCCCTCGGGGAGCGAATCAAGAGACCCAGTACTTC

V gene: TRBV30
D gene: .
J gene: TRBJ2-6
clone size: .
CDR3 protein: CAWNPGSGANVLTF
CDR3 DNA: TGTGCCTGGAATCCGGGATCTGGGGCCAACGTCCTGACTTTC

V gene: TRBV30
D gene: .
J gene: TRBJ2-1
clone size: .
CDR3 protein: CAWSSLTAYNEQFF
CDR3 DNA: TGTGCCTGGAGTTCACTGACAGCTTACAATGAGCAGTTCTTC

V gene: TRBV27
D gene: TRBD2
J gene: TRBJ2-3
clone size: .
CDR3 protein: CASSKSGRVTDTQYF
CDR3 DNA: TGTGCCAGCAGTAAGAGCGGGAGGGTCACAGATACGCAGTATTTT

V gene: TRBV28
D gene: TRBD1
J gene: TRBJ2-7
clone size: .
CDR3 protein: CASTKRDREWEQYF
CDR3 DNA: TGTGCCAGCACCAAAAGGGACAGGGAGTGGGAGCAGTACTTC

V gene: TRBV10-1
D gene: TRBD2
J gene: TRBJ2-7
clone size: .
CDR3 protein: CASSEGTSGSYEQYF
CDR3 DNA: TGCGCCAGCAGTGAAGGGACTAGCGGGAGCTACGAGCAGTACTTC

V gene: TRBV6-6
D gene: TRBD2
J gene: TRBJ2-7
clone size: .
CDR3 protein: CASTLAGGSYEQYF
CDR3 DNA: TGTGCCAGCACCCTAGCGGGAGGTAGCTACGAGCAGTACTTC

V gene: TRBV27
D gene: TRBD1
J gene: TRBJ1-2
clone size: .
CDR3 protein: CASSPGGSNYGYTF
CDR3 DNA: TGTGCCAGCAGCCCAGGGGGCTCTAACTATGGCTACACCTTC

V gene: TRBV4-1
D gene: TRBD2
J gene: TRBJ2-3
clone size: .
CDR3 protein: CASSQESQLAGNTDTQYF
CDR3 DNA: TGCGCCAGCAGCCAAGAATCTCAACTAGCGGGGAACACAGATACGCAGTATTTT

V gene: TRBV19
D gene: .
J gene: TRBJ1-6
clone size: .
CDR3 protein: CASSISERSYNSPLHF
CDR3 DNA: TGTGCCAGTAGTATCTCGGAGAGGTCCTATAATTCACCCCTCCACTTT

V gene: TRBV6-5
D gene: TRBD1
J gene: TRBJ2-7
clone size: .
CDR3 protein: CASSYWTGVGYEQYF
CDR3 DNA: TGTGCCAGCAGTTACTGGACAGGGGTAGGGTACGAGCAGTACTTC

V gene: TRBV28
D gene: .
J gene: TRBJ1-1
clone size: .
CDR3 protein: CASSPGGVLNTEAFF
CDR3 DNA: TGTGCCAGCAGTCCCGGGGGGGTTCTGAACACTGAAGCTTTCTTT

V gene: TRBV5-1
D gene: TRBD1
J gene: TRBJ1-1
clone size: .
CDR3 protein: CASSRDRVSDTEAFF
CDR3 DNA: TGCGCCAGCAGCAGAGACAGGGTTAGCGACACTGAAGCTTTCTTT

V gene: TRBV10-3
D gene: .
J gene: TRBJ2-3
clone size: .
CDR3 protein: CAISGWQGGHSTDTQYF
CDR3 DNA: TGTGCCATCAGTGGGTGGCAAGGCGGGCATAGCACAGATACGCAGTATTTT

V gene: TRBV19
D gene: .
J gene: TRBJ2-7
clone size: .
CDR3 protein: CASSIDTYYEQYF
CDR3 DNA: TGTGCCAGTAGTATAGACACCTACTACGAGCAGTACTTC

V gene: TRBV5-1
D gene: .
J gene: TRBJ2-7
clone size: .
CDR3 protein: CASSLDIRYEQYF
CDR3 DNA: TGCGCCAGCAGCTTGGACATCCGCTACGAGCAGTACTTC

V gene: TRBV11-3
D gene: TRBD2
J gene: TRBJ2-4
clone size: .
CDR3 protein: CASSTASGKNIQYF
CDR3 DNA: TGTGCCAGCAGCACGGCTAGCGGAAAAAACATTCAGTACTTC

V gene: TRBV9
D gene: .
J gene: TRBJ1-1
clone size: .
CDR3 protein: CASSPVFGSLEAFF
CDR3 DNA: TGTGCCAGCAGCCCAGTTTTTGGATCCCTTGAAGCTTTCTTT